Listed here are 24 T cell receptor beta chains from one sample, sequenced in a study of blood T cell repertoires in COVID-19. TCRdb keeps only in-frame clones here, not all; method: immunoSEQ multiplex PCR. The table lists 300,000 to 400,000 clones, about 90% of them singletons. Sequenced: peripheral blood. Receptors originate from a woman under 40 with COVID-19, enrolled during active disease.

The chain employs TRBV10-3 and TRBJ2-7; the match to TRBD2 covers 8 bases. V was pared by 1 base and J by 3 bases, with 11 bases of the junction left unmatched. The CDR3 runs 17 residues. Germline loops: CDR1 ENHRY, CDR2 SYGVKD. The CDR3 loop is CAISEWKSAGALYEQYF. The CDR3 region has the DNA TGTGCCATCAGTGAGTGGAAGTCAGCGGGGGCTCTCTACGAGCAGTACTTC.

The chain is built from TRBV9 and TRBJ1-4, with TRBD1 matching over 7 bases. This CDR3 is 16 amino acids long. Germline loops: CDR1 SGDLS, CDR2 YYNGEE. V lost 3 bases and J lost 10; bases outside the gene matches: 15. The CDR3 sequence is CASSAEQGTAFGKLFF. The CDR3 coding sequence is TGTGCCAGCAGCGCCGAACAGGGGACGGCCTTCGGAAAACTGTTTTTT.

This rearrangement joins TRBV4-1 to TRBJ2-2, with 9 nucleotides matching TRBD2. Looked up from germline, CDR1 is MGHRA and CDR2 is YSYEKL. There are 16 residues in the CDR3. The V and J ends lost 1 base and 4 bases, in that order; junction bases with no gene match: 4. The CDR3 reads CASSQGKRGVTGELFF. The CDR3 region has the DNA TGCGCCAGCAGCCAAGGGAAGCGGGGGGTCACCGGGGAGCTGTTTTTT.

The V and J genes are TRBV6-2 or TRBV6-3 and TRBJ1-5, with D perhaps matching TRBD1 (6 bases). Deletions cut 5 bases from V and 6 bases from J, with 14 bases between. The length of the CDR3 is 14 residues. CDR1 and CDR2 (germline): MNHEY, SVGEGT. The CDR3 DNA reads TGTGCCAGCAGTCGACGGGGGGGCGGTCAGCCCCAGCATTTT. Amino acid sequence: CASSRRGGGQPQHF.

This sequence joins TRBV7-2 and TRBJ2-1; 12 bases agree with TRBD2. Germline loops: CDR1 SGHTA, CDR2 FQGNSA. V lost 6 bases, J lost 6 bases, and 6 bases stayed unmatched. The CDR3 sequence is 15 residues long. CDR3 coding DNA: TGTGCCAGCAGAATAAAACTAGCGGGAGGCAATGAGCAGTTCTTC. Residues: CASRIKLAGGNEQFF.

The J gene is TRBJ2-5, the V gene TRBV11-3, with 13 bases lining up with TRBD2. Per the germline V gene, CDR1 is SGHNT and CDR2 is YENEEA. Germline trimming cut 0 bases from V and 5 bases from J; bases unmatched to any gene: 9. The CDR3 sequence is 18 residues long. The CDR3 loop is CASSLETGTSGIGETQYF. CDR3 in DNA: TGTGCCAGCAGCTTAGAAACCGGGACTAGCGGGATCGGGGAGACCCAGTACTTC.

The chain combines TRBV19 with TRBJ2-3, with 9 bases matching TRBD1. The CDR3 has 15 residues. The germline V gene encodes CDR1 LNHDA and CDR2 SQIVND (reference sequence). J gave up 4 bases and V 3 bases, and 5 bases lay outside the gene matches. In DNA, the CDR3 is TGTGCCAGTAGTATTCCGGGACAGGGACCAGATACGCAGTATTTT. Translated: CASSIPGQGPDTQYF. Full variable domain (missing parts from reference TRBV19 and TRBJ2-3): DGGITQSPKYLFRKEGQNVTLSCEQNLNHDAMYWYRQDPGQGLRLIYYSQIVNDFQKGDIAEGYSVSREKKESFPLTVTSAQKNPTAFYLCASSIPGQGPDTQYFGPGTRLTVL.

This clone was found a few times. V and J are TRBV27 and TRBJ2-7; 9 bases are shared with TRBD1. Germline-derived CDR1 and CDR2 are MNHEY and SMNVEV (reference sequence). This CDR3 contains 15 residues. V gave up 3 bases and J gave up 5 bases; unmatched junction bases: 8. CDR3 sequence: CASSFGGTGYNEQYF. In DNA form, the CDR3 reads TGTGCCAGCAGTTTTGGCGGGACAGGGTACAACGAGCAGTACTTC.

The J gene is TRBJ2-3, the V gene TRBV7-2, with a possible D match to TRBD2 (5 bases). The CDR3 totals 14 residues. V was trimmed by 5 bases and J by 5 bases, leaving 14 bases between them. In germline, CDR1 is SGHTA, CDR2 FQGNSA. In DNA form, the CDR3 reads TGTGCCAGCAGCCCTAGCTCTCGGGGAGATACGCAGTATTTT. It specifies CASSPSSRGDTQYF.

V and J are TRBV4-1 and TRBJ2-1, with 7 bases identical to TRBD1. Unmatched junction bases numbered 4, after V lost 4 bases and J lost 7 bases. Germline CDR1 and CDR2: MGHRA and YSYEKL. This CDR3 region has 13 residues. The CDR3, as DNA: TGCGCCAGCAGCCTACAGGGGCATAATGAGCAGTTCTTC. This encodes CASSLQGHNEQFF.

J is TRBJ1-5 and V is TRBV7-9; the D is unclear. V dropped 3 bases and J dropped 2 bases, with 8 bases sitting between them. CDR1 is SEHNR and CDR2 is FQNEAQ in the germline V gene (reference sequence). This CDR3 comprises 14 residues. The CDR3 loop reads CASSFGRGNQPQHF. CDR3 DNA sequence: TGTGCCAGCAGCTTTGGGCGGGGCAATCAGCCCCAGCATTTT.

CDR3 residues: CASTYYGQGVAWNTEAFF. DNA for the CDR3: TGTGCCAGCACCTACTATGGACAGGGGGTGGCCTGGAACACTGAAGCTTTCTTT. V and J are TRBV28 and TRBJ1-1; TRBD1 agrees at 10 bases. After removal of 7 bases from V and 1 base from J, the junction contained 15 bases not matched to a gene. Germline V gene lookup returns CDR1 MDHEN and CDR2 SYDVKM. The CDR3 consists of 18 residues.

J is TRBJ1-1 and V is TRBV4-3; D unresolved. The CDR3 contains 13 residues. Germline V CDR1 and CDR2: LGHNA, YSLEER. V was cut by 5 bases and J by 1 base, with 8 bases left in between. The chain's CDR3 is CASSAAWNTEAFF. The DNA of the CDR3 is TGCGCCAGCAGCGCGGCGTGGAACACTGAAGCTTTCTTT.

The rearrangement links TRBV7-9 to TRBJ2-5, with 8 positions matching TRBD2. J was trimmed by 4 bases and V by 0 bases; bases with no gene match: 4. Germline V CDR1 and CDR2: SEHNR, FQNEAQ (reference sequence). The CDR3 runs to 15 residues. CDR3 protein: CASSLARGGLETQYF. Here the CDR3 DNA reads TGTGCCAGCAGCTTAGCACGGGGGGGGCTAGAGACCCAGTACTTC.

This clone came up once. The chain couples TRBV4-1 to TRBJ2-1; 7 bases match TRBD2. Germline V CDR1 and CDR2: MGHRA, YSYEKL. There are 15 residues in the CDR3. V trimming: 0 bases; J trimming: 3 bases; junction bases outside the gene matches: 2. CDR3 amino acids: CASSQETSYYNEQFF. CDR3 DNA: TGCGCCAGCAGCCAAGAGACTAGCTACTACAATGAGCAGTTCTTC.

This sequence joins TRBV25-1 and TRBJ2-7; tentatively, D is TRBD2 (5 bases). V dropped 7 bases and J dropped 0 bases, with 16 bases sitting between them. This CDR3 has 15 residues. CDR1 and CDR2 from the germline V gene are MGHDK and SYGVNS. CDR3: CASTPRTSSSYEQYF. The CDR3 DNA sequence: TGTGCCAGCACCCCTCGGACTTCCAGCTCCTACGAGCAGTACTTC.

The V and J genes are TRBV28 and TRBJ2-7; possibly TRBD2 for D (5 bases). V lost 3 bases to trimming and J lost 2 bases, with 11 bases between them. This CDR3 has 14 amino acids. CDR1 and CDR2 from the germline V gene are MDHEN and SYDVKM. The CDR3 nucleotides are TGTGCCAGCAGTTTTGTGCAGGAGGCCTACGAGCAGTACTTC. Protein: CASSFVQEAYEQYF.

The rearrangement joins TRBV4-1 to TRBJ1-2; 8 bases fit TRBD1. Germline V CDR1 and CDR2: MGHRA, YSYEKL. The V and J ends lost 3 bases and 2 bases, in that order; junction bases with no gene match: 8. CDR3 length: 16 amino acids. As DNA, the CDR3 is TGCGCCAGCAGCCACCCGGGGGGACAGGACAACTATGGCTACACCTTC. This translates into CASSHPGGQDNYGYTF.

This clone has just one count. The chain couples TRBV11-2 to TRBJ1-2; the D gene is possibly TRBD1 (5 bases). Trimming stripped 3 bases from V and 5 bases from J, with 10 bases between. The CDR3 has 13 residues. Germline CDR1 and CDR2: SGHAT and FQNNGV. The CDR3 bases are TGTGCCAGCAGCTTTATTAAGGGGTATGGCTACACCTTC. As protein: CASSFIKGYGYTF.

The rearrangement joins TRBV18 to TRBJ2-7; D remains unclear. V was clipped by 0 bases and J by 2 bases, with 14 bases between them. This CDR3 has 16 amino acids. The V gene's germline CDR1 is KGHSH and CDR2 LQKENI. DNA of the CDR3: TGTGCCAGCTCACCACCTAACAGCCTGAGCACCTACGAGCAGTACTTC. Its protein product is CASSPPNSLSTYEQYF. The variable domain in full, completed from reference TRBV18 and TRBJ2-7, reads NAGVMQNPRHLVRRRGQEARLRCSPMKGHSHVYWYRQLPEEGLKFMVYLQKENIIDESGMPKERFSAEFPKEGPSILRIQQVVRGDSAAYFCASSPPNSLSTYEQYFGPGTRLTVT.

The chain combines TRBV4-1 with TRBJ1-5, with D tentatively TRBD1 (5 bases). The germline CDR1 and CDR2 sequences are MGHRA and YSYEKL. The CDR3 has 18 amino acids. Trimming removed 1 base at V and 0 bases at J, with 16 bases between. CDR3 nucleotide sequence: TGCGCCAGCAGCCAAGTAATTTCGTGGGGCCTTAGCAATCAGCCCCAGCATTTT. This codes for CASSQVISWGLSNQPQHF.

The chain uses TRBV28 and TRBJ2-3; D remains ambiguous. The V end was cut by 5 bases, the J end by 4 bases, with 7 bases between. Germline V lookup: CDR1 MDHEN, CDR2 SYDVKM. The CDR3 length is 12 residues. The DNA for the CDR3 is TGTGCCAGCAGTAACCGGGCAGATACGCAGTATTTT. Its protein product is CASSNRADTQYF.

The V call is TRBV5-1, the J call TRBJ2-2; 8 bases map to TRBD1. This CDR3 comprises 17 residues. V lost 0 bases, J lost 3 bases, and 7 bases stayed unmatched. The V gene's germline CDR1 is SGHRS and CDR2 YFSETQ. CDR3 in amino acids: CASSLGDRGWDTGELFF. The CDR3 bases are TGCGCCAGCAGCTTGGGCGACAGGGGTTGGGACACCGGGGAGCTGTTTTTT.

The rearrangement joins TRBV7-9 to TRBJ2-2; a weak D match, TRBD2 (6 bases). Germline CDR1 is SEHNR and CDR2 is FQNEAQ (reference sequence). CDR3 size: 17 residues. V was cut by 5 bases and J by 0 bases, with 16 bases left in between. The CDR3 here is CASSPRTSSTNTGELFF. The CDR3 DNA reads TGTGCCAGCAGCCCCCGCACTAGCAGTACGAACACCGGGGAGCTGTTTTTT.